This is a list of T cell receptor beta chains from one sample in a study of spatial heterogeneity in lung cancer. TCRdb re-analysed the 5' RACE reads in MiXCR, keeping a single row per CDR3 protein. The top ten hold about 15% of the sample, which has 50,000 to 75,000 distinct CDR3 sequences, 6.3% seen once. The specimen was PBMCs, collected at surgery. All receptors come from a female donor with early-stage non-small cell lung cancer. Each CDR3 is given with its conserved first and last residue. A row's size may be missing; if present it is once, few, many or a size class.

V,size,CDR3
TRBV3-1,many,CASSQEQGNTEAFF
TRBV3-1,many,CASSHRQANTGELFF
TRBV7-9,many,CASSSAGETGELFF
TRBV21-1,many,CASSTGQRNVYEQYF
TRBV18,many,CASSQARGAPYEQYF
TRBV20-1,.,CSAREVSGRANVLTF
TRBV5-1,many,CASSLLGDRGTEQYF
TRBV6-1,.,CASSPAERYGYTF
TRBV29-1,.,CSGGGQGTDTQYF
TRBV7-8,few,CASSLARTAAATDTQYF
TRBV28,many,CASSWLGPSTEAFF
TRBV20-1,many,CSPSGMNTEAFF
TRBV28,many,CASRSAGSGYTF
TRBV6-6,few,CASSYGPDTQYF
TRBV28,many,CASTPQGINQPQHF
TRBV5-1,many,CASSYLDRGSDGELFF
TRBV13,many,CASSLGQGNTEAFF
TRBV12-3/TRBV12-4,.,CASRYMTSGGTQYF
TRBV9,.,CASSVEHRLSGNTIYF
TRBV5-6,.,CASSLGQRINQPQHF
TRBV6-1,few,CASRPGTGPYNEQFF
TRBV5-6,.,CASSLVDPQTTNEKLFF
TRBV6-2/TRBV6-3,many,CASSRNRGNQPQHF
TRBV20-1,few,CSALRPPPAAYEQYF
TRBV9,many,CASSVVGRGDYGYTF
TRBV28,many,CASSLLRGSYEQYF
TRBV24-1,few,CATSDGGIGGAFTDTQYF
TRBV29-1,many,CSATRGQGSYNEQFF
TRBV20-1,.,CSAREASGSTDTQYF
TRBV6-1,many,CASSADRGVYGYTF
TRBV2,few,CASSEFSSGVQPQHF
TRBV6-5,few,CASSDRAADTEAFF
TRBV5-5,few,CASSLDRDNEQFF
TRBV28,medium-sized,CASSWPASGRAPIDEQFF
TRBV15,many,CATSGAVVAGGTDTQYF
TRBV29-1,many,CSVRLLAGAWVEQYF
TRBV5-1,.,CASSLAHSTEAFF
TRBV5-1,.,CASSWGRDQPQHF
TRBV28,many,CASSLGAREYLDTQYF
TRBV24-1,many,CATSDLDLPQHF
TRBV20-1,few,CSARDPTGGEETQYF
TRBV9,many,CASRGTGRIDGYTF
TRBV6-5,few,CASSYGTGTEAFF
TRBV5-1,.,CASSLDPLRNTEAFF
TRBV10-3,.,CAISESTGGYEQYF
TRBV6-5,few,CASSYSSGNYGYTF
TRBV5-4,few,CASSLRDRGNYGYTF
TRBV20-1,few,CSARKALAGSDTQYF
TRBV4-1,.,CASSQGPGQGKETQYF
TRBV7-3,.,CASRWGPTLDSPLHF
TRBV7-2,many,CASSLAGTSVNEQFF